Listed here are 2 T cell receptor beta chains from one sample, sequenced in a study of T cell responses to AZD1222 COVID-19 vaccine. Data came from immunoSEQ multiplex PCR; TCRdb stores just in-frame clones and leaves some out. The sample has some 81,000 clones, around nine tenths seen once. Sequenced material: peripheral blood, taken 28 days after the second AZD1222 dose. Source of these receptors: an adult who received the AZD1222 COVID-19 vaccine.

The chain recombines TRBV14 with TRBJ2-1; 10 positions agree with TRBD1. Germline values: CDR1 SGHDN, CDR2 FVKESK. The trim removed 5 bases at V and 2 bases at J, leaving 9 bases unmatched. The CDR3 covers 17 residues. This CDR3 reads CASSARTGTGAYNEQFF. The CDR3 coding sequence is TGTGCCAGCAGCGCCCGAACCGGGACAGGGGCCTACAATGAGCAGTTCTTC.

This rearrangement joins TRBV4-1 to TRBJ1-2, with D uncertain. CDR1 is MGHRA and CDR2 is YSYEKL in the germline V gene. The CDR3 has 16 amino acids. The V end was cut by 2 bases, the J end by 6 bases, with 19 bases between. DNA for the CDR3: TGCGCCAGCAGCCAACGGGAAGAGGGATGGGTGGATGGCTACACCTTC. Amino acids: CASSQREEGWVDGYTF.